The 2 T cell receptor beta chains in this list originate from one sample, sequenced in a study of early T cells in non-severe SARS-CoV-2 infection. MiXCR was run by TCRdb on the 5' RACE reads, yielding one entry per CDR3 protein. Seen here are about 50,000 distinct CDR3 sequences, approximately 9.4% observed once, and the top ten hold about 15%. Sample: whole blood. The receptors originated from an adult who was a healthcare worker with PCR-confirmed SARS-CoV-2 infection or an uninfected control (not recorded which).

In its sample, this clonotype was seen a few times. The rearrangement uses TRBV10-3 and TRBJ2-5, with D perhaps matching TRBD2 (5 bases). Germline CDR1 reads ENHRY; CDR2 reads SYGVKD. This CDR3 has 12 residues. Trimming took 10 bases from V and 4 from J, leaving 13 bases between them. The CDR3 is CATSGSIETQYF. CDR3 sequence (DNA): TGTGCCACGTCGGGATCGATAGAGACCCAGTACTTC.

This clonotype was seen at least ten times. The chain carries TRBV6-6 and TRBJ1-1; D uncertain. V gave up 2 bases and J gave up 2 bases, with 6 bases separating them. The CDR3 consists of 13 residues. Germline CDR1 is MNHNY and CDR2 is SVGAGI (reference sequence). The CDR3 region has the DNA TGTGCCAGCAGTTACCATCCTAACACTGAAGCTTTCTTT. Translated, it gives CASSYHPNTEAFF.